This T cell receptor beta chain was retrieved from a study of blood T cell repertoires in COVID-19. Study background: Samples representing acute and convalescent COVID-19 were sourced from the United States, Italy and Spain. T cells, B-cell-depleted T cells, or PBMCs provided the cDNA or gDNA that served as material.

This clone was seen only a few times. Per the original data handling: For nucleated cells, counts were estimated from reference gene primer amplification. Libraries were prepared by immunoSEQ multiplex PCR; TCRdb keeps only in-frame clonotypes and omits some of them. For V, J and clone size, that table is used; D and trimming come from the DNA. The data contain about 120,000 clones, more than 80% of them singletons. CDR1 is SGHDT and CDR2 is YYEEEE in the germline V gene. V was clipped by 1 base and J by 5 bases, with 12 bases between them. This CDR3 has 14 residues. The chain links TRBV5-6 to TRBJ1-2; weak D call: TRBD1 (5 bases). The TCR sequence derives from a woman aged 40 to 55 with acute or convalescent COVID-19. Sequenced sample: peripheral blood. This chain's CDR3 is CASSLLGEGYGYTF. The CDR3 DNA reads as TGTGCCAGCAGCTTGCTAGGGGAAGGGTATGGCTACACCTTC.